The 30 T cell receptor beta chains below all came from one sample that was sequenced in a study of T-cell reconstitution after alpha-beta-depleted transplantation in children. Unique molecular identifiers were incorporated into the prepared TCRbeta library. TCRdb re-derived calls from the PCR reads in MiXCR, one entry per CDR3 protein. Among hundreds of thousands of distinct CDR3 sequences listed, approximately 15% were seen once. Sample: PBMCs, mostly from graft donor cells, taken 360 days after TCRalphabeta/CD19-depleted stem cell transplant. The receptors here all came from a male patient aged 5 to 17 who had a stem cell transplant for acute lymphoblastic leukemia, so the T cells may come from the graft donor.

This clonotype has a count of ten or more. The chain recombines TRBV5-5 with TRBJ1-2; the D is unclear. Trimming took 0 bases from V and 5 from J, leaving 14 bases between them. Germline CDR1 and CDR2: SGHKS and YYEKEE (reference sequence). CDR3 length equals 15 residues. CDR3 residues: CASSLAWRARYGYTF. CDR3 DNA: TGTGCCAGCAGCTTGGCCTGGAGGGCCCGGTATGGCTACACCTTC.

This clonotype was observed a single time. The chain uses TRBV29-1 and TRBJ2-2, with a possible D match to TRBD2 (5 bases). The ends were cut back, 3 bases at V and 6 bases at J, with 17 bases in the middle. The length of the CDR3 is 15 residues. In germline, CDR1 is SQVTM, CDR2 ANQGSEA. The chain's CDR3 is CSVERAGGVAGELFF. The CDR3 DNA follows: TGCAGCGTTGAGAGGGCAGGTGGGGTCGCCGGGGAGCTGTTTTTT.

The CDR3 reads CASSVWWEGYNEQFF. CDR3 DNA sequence: TGTGCCAGCAGCGTCTGGTGGGAGGGATACAATGAGCAGTTCTTC. The chain couples TRBV9 to TRBJ2-1; 7 nucleotides match TRBD2. Germline CDR1 and CDR2: SGDLS and YYNGEE. J gave up 4 bases and V 2 bases, and 6 bases lay outside the gene matches. The CDR3 has 15 amino acids.

This clonotype has only a few counts. The CDR3 here is CASSQRRTGRYGYTF. The CDR3 region has the DNA TGTGCCAGCTCTCAACGTCGGACAGGTCGATATGGCTACACCTTC. This sequence joins TRBV6-5 and TRBJ1-2; 7 nucleotides line up with TRBD1. This CDR3 has 15 amino acids. Germline CDR1 reads MNHEY; CDR2 reads SVGAGI. The J segment lost 5 bases and the V segment lost 8 bases, leaving 14 bases of the junction unmatched.

The chain joins TRBV4-1 to TRBJ2-7; 7 bases match TRBD2. The CDR3 consists of 16 residues. Losses at the gene ends were 2 bases for V and 2 bases for J; bases not matched to a gene: 9. The V gene's germline CDR1 is MGHRA and CDR2 YSYEKL. The CDR3 here is CASSQFSRGETYEQYF. DNA of the CDR3: TGCGCCAGCAGCCAATTTTCCCGGGGGGAGACCTACGAGCAGTACTTC.

The chain uses TRBV5-1 and TRBJ1-2; D is unresolved. The CDR3 extends over 12 amino acids. CDR1 is SGHRS and CDR2 is YFSETQ in the germline V gene. V lost 1 base and J 8 bases, leaving 9 bases between the germline ends. CDR3 region: CASSLPSEGYTF. As DNA, the CDR3 is TGCGCCAGCAGCTTGCCCAGTGAGGGCTACACCTTC.

This clonotype showed up many times. This sequence joins TRBV7-9 and TRBJ2-1; 10 bases are a match to TRBD2. The CDR3 consists of 16 residues. V shed 2 bases, J shed 7 bases, and the junction held 8 bases outside the gene matches. The germline CDR1 and CDR2 sequences are SEHNR and FQNEAQ (reference sequence). The CDR3 DNA reads as TGTGCCAGCAGCTTAAATGACAGGACTAGCGGTAATGAGCAGTTCTTC. Translating gives CASSLNDRTSGNEQFF.

The genes are TRBV11-2 and TRBJ2-3; 7 bases are shared with TRBD2. V lost 8 bases to trimming and J lost 1 base; unmatched junction nucleotides: 21. This CDR3 has 19 residues. The germline gives CDR1 SGHAT, CDR2 FQNNGV. The CDR3 coding sequence is TGTGCCAGCTGTCCGAAGGGTAGGGCCGGGACTATGGGCACAGATACGCAGTATTTT. Translation gives CASCPKGRAGTMGTDTQYF.

This clonotype came up many times. The gene calls are TRBV5-1 and TRBJ2-5; maybe TRBD2 (6 bases). The V end lost 4 bases, the J end lost 6 bases, and 22 bases lay between the germline ends. Looked up from germline, CDR1 is SGHRS and CDR2 is YFSETQ. The CDR3 consists of 16 residues. The CDR3 is CASSPDFARGRKTQYF. The CDR3 region has the DNA TGCGCCAGCAGCCCGGATTTTGCCCGGGGGAGAAAGACCCAGTACTTC.

This chain uses TRBV6-5 with TRBJ1-2; D is undetermined. Germline CDR1 and CDR2: MNHEY and SVGAGI. The CDR3 contains 13 residues. Trimming took off 2 bases at V and 2 bases at J, with 6 bases between the two ends. CDR3 residues: CASSYGLNYGYTF. CDR3 bases: TGTGCCAGCAGTTACGGACTAAACTATGGCTACACCTTC.

This clonotype was observed a few times. The chain recombines TRBV20-1 with TRBJ2-1; tentatively, D is TRBD2 (5 bases). Germline CDR1 reads DFQATT; CDR2 reads SNEGSKA (reference sequence). The CDR3 has 14 residues. V lost 3 bases and J 8 bases, leaving 17 bases between the germline ends. CDR3 coding DNA: TGCAGTGCTAGCCCTAGCTTATTGGGTCATGAGCAGTTCTTC. The encoded protein is CSASPSLLGHEQFF.

This clonotype was observed many times. This chain connects TRBV9 to TRBJ2-3, with TRBD1 as a possible D gene (5 bases). The germline V gene has CDR1 SGDLS and CDR2 YYNGEE. V was clipped by 2 bases and J by 2 bases, with 9 bases between them. The CDR3 covers 14 residues. As DNA, the CDR3 is TGTGCCAGCAGCGTGTTGGGGCACACAGATACGCAGTATTTT. It specifies CASSVLGHTDTQYF.

This chain joins TRBV10-3 and TRBJ2-7, with D unresolved. V dropped 7 bases and J dropped 3 bases, with 25 bases sitting between them. CDR3 length: 17 amino acids. CDR1 and CDR2 (germline): ENHRY, SYGVKD. CDR3 sequence: CAITNVWLRTENYEQYF. The CDR3 DNA is TGTGCCATCACGAACGTGTGGCTACGGACCGAGAACTACGAGCAGTACTTC.

This clonotype was observed a few times. J is TRBJ2-1 and V is TRBV27; TRBD2 matches at 7 bases. V dropped 5 bases and J dropped 5; count of bases not matched to a gene: 9. The CDR3 contains 15 residues. Germline assignment: CDR1 MNHEY and CDR2 SMNVEV (reference sequence). The CDR3 region is CASSRSEAGDNEQFF. The CDR3 DNA is TGTGCCAGCAGTCGCTCCGAGGCGGGAGACAATGAGCAGTTCTTC.

This clonotype was detected only a few times. The rearrangement uses TRBV7-9 and TRBJ2-5, with 9 bases identical to TRBD2. With V trimmed by 5 bases and J by 5 bases, 9 bases remained unmatched. Germline V lookup: CDR1 SEHNR, CDR2 FQNEAQ (reference sequence). The length of the CDR3 is 15 residues. CDR3 sequence reads: CASSITGTSRETQYF. The CDR3 DNA reads as TGTGCCAGCAGCATTACCGGGACTAGCAGGGAGACCCAGTACTTC.

This clonotype was seen many times. V usage is TRBV4-1 and J usage is TRBJ2-4; the D gene could be TRBD1 or TRBD2 (5 bases each). The germline V gene has CDR1 MGHRA and CDR2 YSYEKL. V gave up 3 bases and J gave up 1 base, with 13 bases separating them. The CDR3 contains 16 residues. The CDR3 coding sequence is TGCGCCAGCAGCCACCCCGGGACGGGGGCCAAAAACATTCAGTACTTC. It yields the protein CASSHPGTGAKNIQYF.

The chain has TRBV9 and TRBJ2-1, with D tentatively TRBD1 (5 bases). Between the trimmed V and J ends, which lost 4 bases and 0 bases, there was a span of 14 bases. There are 16 residues in the CDR3. The germline V gene has CDR1 SGDLS and CDR2 YYNGEE. In DNA, the CDR3 is TGTGCCAGCAGCCTTACCCAGGGCGGCTCCTACAATGAGCAGTTCTTC. Protein sequence: CASSLTQGGSYNEQFF.

This clonotype has at least ten counts. This chain joins TRBV5-1 and TRBJ2-3, with no clear D. The germline V and J ends were trimmed by 1 base and 2 bases, with 20 bases remaining between them. CDR1 SGHRS and CDR2 YFSETQ come from the germline V gene. The CDR3 has 18 residues. The CDR3 reads CASSLRLMPSLYTDTQYF. The CDR3 DNA reads as TGCGCCAGCAGCTTGAGGCTAATGCCCTCCCTTTACACAGATACGCAGTATTTT.

This clonotype was found a few times. This chain connects TRBV14 to TRBJ1-3; tentative D call: TRBD1 (6 bases). This CDR3 has 17 amino acids. V was trimmed by 0 bases and J by 4 bases, leaving 16 bases between them. Germline loops: CDR1 SGHDN, CDR2 FVKESK. CDR3: CASSQDLQGLAGNTIYF. The CDR3 DNA sequence: TGTGCCAGCAGCCAAGATCTCCAGGGGCTTGCAGGAAACACCATATATTTT.

This sequence joins TRBV27 and TRBJ2-7; 8 nucleotides match TRBD2. Germline CDR1 and CDR2: MNHEY and SMNVEV (reference sequence). This CDR3 is 16 amino acids long. Trimming cost V 4 bases and J 2 bases; bases outside gene matches: 10. CDR3 DNA: TGTGCCAGCAGTTGGCCCCCGGGACTAGAGACCTACGAGCAGTACTTC. Translating gives CASSWPPGLETYEQYF.

This clonotype has at least ten counts. The chain combines TRBV9 with TRBJ2-3; unclear D gene. Germline V gives CDR1 SGDLS, CDR2 YYNGEE. The CDR3 contains 13 residues. The V gene lost 4 bases and the J gene lost 0 bases, with 6 bases spanning the gap. The CDR3 region has the DNA TGTGCCAGCAGCTGGTCCAGCACAGATACGCAGTATTTT. Translating gives CASSWSSTDTQYF.

Ten or more counts support this clonotype. This chain joins TRBV28 and TRBJ2-7; no clear D gene. The CDR3 spans 14 residues. CDR1 MDHEN and CDR2 SYDVKM come from the germline V gene. The germline V and J ends were trimmed by 7 bases and 4 bases, with 17 bases remaining between them. CDR3 amino acids: CASKRIGGFYEQYF. The CDR3 nucleotides read TGTGCCAGCAAACGAATCGGCGGCTTTTACGAGCAGTACTTC. Variable domain in full (rest from reference TRBV28 and TRBJ2-7): DVKVTQSSRYLVKRTGEKVFLECVQDMDHENMFWYRQDPGLGLRLIYFSYDVKMKEKGDIPEGYSVSREKKERFSLILESASTNQTSMYLCASKRIGGFYEQYFGPGTRLTVT.

This clonotype was detected many times. The chain couples TRBV12-3 or TRBV12-4 to TRBJ2-7; a weak D match, TRBD2 (5 bases). Trimming removed 6 bases at V and 4 bases at J, with 10 bases between. CDR3 size: 12 residues. DNA for the CDR3: TGTGCCAGCAGGCTAGCAGAATACGAGCAGTACTTC. Protein: CASRLAEYEQYF.

This clonotype showed up just a few times. The rearrangement joins TRBV19 to TRBJ1-4; TRBD1 agrees at 8 bases. The CDR3 is 14 amino acids. J was trimmed by 7 bases and V by 6 bases; bases with no gene match: 7. Germline V CDR1 and CDR2: LNHDA, SQIVND (reference sequence). CDR3 sequence (DNA): TGTGCCAGTAGCAACAGGGGGTGGAGTGAAAAACTGTTTTTT. Encoded protein: CASSNRGWSEKLFF.

In its sample, this clonotype was seen many times. This chain connects TRBV21-1 to TRBJ2-7; TRBD1, the D gene given by the table, was not confirmed from the DNA. TRBV21-1 is recorded as a pseudogene. The CDR3 length is 18 residues. CDR3 region: CASSKIVRDRMSSYEQYF. DNA of the CDR3: TGTGCCAGCAGCAAAATCGTCCGGGACCGTATGAGCTCCTACGAGCAGTACTTC.

The J gene is TRBJ1-1, the V gene TRBV12-3 or TRBV12-4; D might be TRBD1 (5 bases). The CDR3 is 15 amino acids. Trimming removed 5 bases from V and 0 bases from J, with 13 bases in between. The chain's CDR3 is CASSPRQKMNTEAFF. The CDR3 DNA reads TGTGCCAGCAGTCCCCGACAGAAGATGAACACTGAAGCTTTCTTT.

This clonotype was seen only a few times. The CDR3, as DNA: TGTGCCAGCACCACGGGTCTCGGGGAGCTGTTTTTT. It translates to CASTTGLGELFF. The chain combines TRBV6-2 or TRBV6-3 with TRBJ2-2; D unresolved. This CDR3 is 12 amino acids long. Germline loops: CDR1 MNHEY, CDR2 SVGEGT. The V and J ends lost 7 bases and 7 bases respectively, with 10 bases between them.

This clonotype was picked up many times. V gene TRBV29-1 combines with J gene TRBJ2-5, with D perhaps TRBD2 (5 bases). The V gene lost 3 bases and the J gene lost 8 bases, with 10 bases spanning the gap. Per germline, CDR1 SQVTM and CDR2 ANQGSEA. This CDR3 is built from 11 residues. CDR3 sequence reads: CSVERTGTQYF. Here the CDR3 DNA reads TGCAGCGTTGAGAGGACGGGAACCCAGTACTTC.

The chain carries TRBV11-2 and TRBJ1-4; D is possibly TRBD1 (5 bases). Trimming removed 5 bases at V and 4 bases at J, with 17 bases between. The CDR3 runs 16 residues. Germline V lookup: CDR1 SGHAT, CDR2 FQNNGV. CDR3 protein: CASSNEGETGNEKLFF. The CDR3 region has the DNA TGTGCCAGCAGCAACGAAGGGGAAACGGGTAATGAAAAACTGTTTTTT.

The V and J genes are TRBV7-9 and TRBJ2-6, with D perhaps matching TRBD2 (6 bases). Germline lookup yields CDR1 SEHNR and CDR2 FQNEAQ (reference sequence). Trimming took 5 bases from V and 1 from J, leaving 9 bases between them. The CDR3 covers 15 residues. The CDR3 reads CASSLRESGANVLTF. The CDR3, as DNA: TGTGCCAGCAGCCTACGGGAGTCTGGGGCCAACGTCCTGACTTTC.